What follows are 32 T cell receptor beta chains derived from one specimen sequenced in a study of cytomegalovirus exposure and HLA in healthy donors. PCR was performed using 60 Vbeta and 13 Jbeta primers. Libraries were prepared by immunoSEQ multiplex PCR; TCRdb keeps only in-frame clonotypes and omits some of them. The data contain about 140,000 clones, 80% of them seen just once; the ten biggest clones take up approximately 6.2%. The sequencing input was PBMCs. These receptors all stem from a man aged 40-55 years in good health and CMV-seropositive.

V and J are TRBV25-1 and TRBJ1-4; D is uncertain. The CDR3 length is 14 residues. The germline V gene has CDR1 MGHDK and CDR2 SYGVNS. The V gene lost 8 bases and the J gene lost 3 bases, with 13 bases spanning the gap. As DNA, the CDR3 is TGTGCCAGCTCCCTCTCTTCGGCTAATGAAAAACTGTTTTTT. This gives the protein CASSLSSANEKLFF.

V is TRBV2 and J is TRBJ1-4, with 7 bases identical to TRBD1. The CDR3 is made up of 12 amino acids. Germline V gene data show CDR1 as SNHLY and CDR2 as FYNNEI. Trimming took 6 bases from V and 8 from J; bases not matched to a gene: 3. This chain's CDR3 is CASRTGKEKLFF. CDR3 nucleotide sequence: TGTGCCAGCAGGACAGGGAAGGAAAAACTGTTTTTT.

The rearrangement links TRBV5-5 to TRBJ2-5; 7 nucleotides align to TRBD2. Per the germline V gene, CDR1 is SGHKS and CDR2 is YYEKEE (reference sequence). With 1 base clipped from V and 11 bases from J, the junction kept 5 bases outside the gene matches. The CDR3 is 12 residues long. Written as DNA, the CDR3 is TGTGCCAGCAGCTTGTGGGGAGGGCAACAGTACTTC. Residues: CASSLWGGQQYF.

The V and J genes are TRBV4-1 and TRBJ2-5; no reliable D call. CDR1 is MGHRA, CDR2 YSYEKL, per germline. The CDR3 totals 13 residues. The V and J ends lost 0 bases and 5 bases respectively, with 7 bases between them. As DNA, the CDR3 is TGCGCCAGCAGCCAAGACCCCGGGGAGACCCAGTACTTC. It is translated as CASSQDPGETQYF.

In the case of this clone: The sample holds other DNA sequences that translate to the same CDR3. The chain carries TRBV29-1 and TRBJ1-1, with no clear D. V was pared by 1 base and J by 4 bases, with 16 bases between. This CDR3 region has 15 residues. Germline V CDR1 and CDR2: SQVTM, ANQGSEA. CDR3 sequence reads: CSVEAPRAAGTEAFF. CDR3 DNA: TGCAGCGTTGAAGCACCCCGGGCCGCGGGCACTGAAGCTTTCTTT.

V usage is TRBV6-5 and J usage is TRBJ1-1; a possible D gene is TRBD1 (5 bases). This CDR3 has 13 residues. Germline lookup yields CDR1 MNHEY and CDR2 SVGAGI. The V end was cut by 7 bases, the J end by 2 bases, with 11 bases between. This CDR3 reads CASIGRGNTEAFF. The CDR3 bases are TGTGCCAGCATAGGGAGGGGAAACACTGAAGCTTTCTTT.

This chain connects TRBV10-3 to TRBJ2-7, with D unresolved. V was trimmed by 6 bases and J by 0 bases, leaving 12 bases between them. The CDR3 loop spans 14 amino acids. CDR1 is ENHRY, CDR2 SYGVKD, per germline. The CDR3 region is CAIRLEITSYEQYF. DNA for the CDR3: TGTGCCATCAGACTCGAAATTACCTCCTACGAGCAGTACTTC.

The genes are TRBV5-6 and TRBJ2-7, with D tentatively TRBD2 (6 bases). The CDR3 totals 14 residues. V was clipped by 2 bases and J by 3 bases, with 12 bases between them. The germline CDR1 and CDR2 sequences are SGHDT and YYEEEE. The CDR3 bases are TGTGCCAGCAGCTTTCCGGGACTGGGCTACGAGCAGTACTTC. Translating it yields CASSFPGLGYEQYF.

This chain links TRBV5-1 with TRBJ1-4; D possibly corresponds to TRBD1 (6 bases). In germline, CDR1 is SGHRS, CDR2 YFSETQ. The CDR3 totals 13 residues. The V and J ends lost 7 bases and 4 bases respectively, with 11 bases between them. CDR3 coding DNA: TGCGCCAGCCAGACAGGCAATAATGAAAAACTGTTTTTT. This sequence encodes CASQTGNNEKLFF.

The CDR3: CASSNQYEQYF. The CDR3 DNA reads as TGCGCCAGCAGCAACCAGTACGAGCAGTACTTC. The rearrangement links TRBV4-1 to TRBJ2-7; no definite D call. The V end lost 5 bases, the J end lost 4 bases, and 6 bases lay between the germline ends. CDR3 length: 11 amino acids. Germline CDR1 MGHRA, CDR2 YSYEKL.

V and J are TRBV30 and TRBJ1-1, with D maybe TRBD1 (5 bases). The V gene's germline CDR1 is GTSNPN and CDR2 SVGIG (reference sequence). V lost 0 bases and J lost 8, with 16 bases in between. The CDR3 covers 14 residues. The CDR3 DNA reads as TGTGCCTGGAGTGTATTGAGAAAGACAGAAGAAGCTTTCTTT. This codes for CAWSVLRKTEEAFF.

This clone was found a few times. This sequence joins TRBV7-6 and TRBJ2-7; TRBD1 agrees at 8 bases. The germline gives CDR1 SGHVS, CDR2 FNYEAQ. V lost 1 base to trimming and J lost 5 bases; unmatched junction nucleotides: 10. This CDR3 is 16 amino acids long. CDR3 loop: CASSLGGQGAKNEQYF. In nucleotides, the CDR3 is TGTGCCAGCAGCTTAGGGGGTCAGGGGGCAAAGAACGAGCAGTACTTC.

Details on this clone: Relative to the germline gene, one junction end is altered; a read error may explain this. This chain joins TRBV28 and TRBJ1-2, with a tentative D call TRBD1 (6 bases). This CDR3 contains 14 residues. Germline CDR1 MDHEN, CDR2 SYDVKM. CDR3 amino acids: CASRPGGQGTGYTF. DNA for the CDR3: TGTGCTAGCAGGCCGGGGGGGCAGGGGACAGGCTACACCTTC.

The chain joins TRBV2 to TRBJ1-6; D might be TRBD1 (6 bases). The CDR3 contains 14 residues. The V end was cut by 6 bases, the J end by 7 bases, with 13 bases between. Per the germline V gene, CDR1 is SNHLY and CDR2 is FYNNEI. The CDR3 sequence: CASRTLTGNSPLHF. The CDR3 bases are TGTGCCAGCAGGACCCTAACAGGGAATTCACCCCTCCACTTT.

The V gene is TRBV10-2, the J gene TRBJ2-1; tentative D call: TRBD2 (6 bases). V shed 2 bases and J shed 10 bases, with 15 bases lying between them. This CDR3 spans 14 amino acids. The V gene's germline CDR1 is WSHSY and CDR2 SAAADI. The CDR3 sequence: CASSEPKVLAEQFF. CDR3 nucleotides: TGCGCCAGCAGTGAGCCCAAGGTTCTAGCGGAGCAGTTCTTC.

The chain employs TRBV11-2 and TRBJ1-1; weak D call: TRBD1 (6 bases). The germline V and J ends were trimmed by 8 bases and 3 bases, with 25 bases remaining between them. The germline V gene has CDR1 SGHAT and CDR2 FQNNGV. The CDR3 consists of 17 residues. The DNA of the CDR3 is TGTGCCAGCGGCTCCCCGGGAGGGACAAGGAGGGACACTGAAGCTTTCTTT. Translating gives CASGSPGGTRRDTEAFF.

This chain connects TRBV5-1 to TRBJ1-2; tentatively, D is TRBD1 (6 bases). Germline V gene lookup returns CDR1 SGHRS and CDR2 YFSETQ. There are 12 residues in the CDR3. V lost 2 bases and J lost 7, with 9 bases in between. Here the CDR3 DNA reads TGCGCCAGCAGCTTACAGGGAGTTGGCTACACCTTC. Its translation is CASSLQGVGYTF.

The chain carries TRBV4-3 and TRBJ2-3; 8 bases are shared with TRBD2. The CDR3 loop spans 17 amino acids. Germline values: CDR1 LGHNA, CDR2 YSLEER. With 0 bases clipped from V and 2 bases from J, the junction kept 7 bases outside the gene matches. The CDR3: CASSQDKIAGTTDTQYF. Written as DNA, the CDR3 is TGCGCCAGCAGCCAAGATAAAATAGCGGGGACCACAGATACGCAGTATTTT.

The genes are TRBV7-9 and TRBJ2-1; D is uncertain. The CDR3 is made up of 13 amino acids. V gave up 1 base and J gave up 5 bases, with 6 bases separating them. CDR1 and CDR2 from the germline V gene are SEHNR and FQNEAQ (reference sequence). The CDR3 protein is CASSLGPDNEQFF. The CDR3 DNA follows: TGTGCCAGCAGCTTAGGTCCCGACAATGAGCAGTTCTTC.

V usage is TRBV28 and J usage is TRBJ2-1; TRBD2 matches 11 bases. Germline values: CDR1 MDHEN, CDR2 SYDVKM. J was trimmed by 6 bases and V by 1 base; bases with no gene match: 8. The CDR3 has 17 amino acids. The DNA of the CDR3 is TGTGCCAGCAGTTTATACGTAACTAGCGGGGGCCGCAATGAGCAGTTCTTC. The encoded protein is CASSLYVTSGGRNEQFF.

The V gene is TRBV2, the J gene TRBJ1-1; 10 nucleotides match TRBD1. The CDR3 contains 15 residues. Unmatched junction bases numbered 8, after V lost 10 bases and J lost 0 bases. CDR1 is SNHLY and CDR2 is FYNNEI in the germline V gene. The CDR3 bases are TGTGCCACAACCCGGGACAGGGGTATGAACACTGAAGCTTTCTTT. This gives the protein CATTRDRGMNTEAFF.

CDR3 in DNA: TGTGCCAGCAGCTTACTCTACGAGCAGTACTTC. Its translation is CASSLLYEQYF. This chain links TRBV13 with TRBJ2-7; D gene uncertain. Between the trimmed V and J ends, which lost 2 bases and 3 bases, there was a span of 2 bases. The CDR3 length is 11 residues. The germline V gene has CDR1 PRHDT and CDR2 FYEKMQ (reference sequence).

The V and J genes are TRBV4-1 and TRBJ1-4; D might be TRBD1 (6 bases). CDR3 length equals 16 residues. Germline V CDR1 and CDR2: MGHRA, YSYEKL. V gave up 6 bases and J gave up 4 bases, with 18 bases separating them. The CDR3 bases are TGCGCCAGCAGAGCCCAGGGGTTGGGGGATAATGAAAAACTGTTTTTT. It specifies CASRAQGLGDNEKLFF.

This chain connects TRBV6-5 to TRBJ1-2; 8 bases map to TRBD1. Germline CDR1 is MNHEY and CDR2 is SVGAGI. J was trimmed by 4 bases and V by 8 bases; bases with no gene match: 12. The CDR3 covers 15 residues. The chain's CDR3 is CASWTAQGAIYGYTF. DNA for the CDR3: TGTGCCAGCTGGACGGCGCAGGGGGCGATCTATGGCTACACCTTC.

The chain is built from TRBV2 and TRBJ1-5, with 10 nucleotides matching TRBD1. The V segment lost 2 bases and the J segment 4 bases; nucleotides outside the gene matches: 2. Looked up from germline, CDR1 is SNHLY and CDR2 is FYNNEI. The CDR3 spans 15 residues. CDR3 loop: CASSERTGGNQPQHF. The CDR3 nucleotides read TGTGCCAGCAGTGAAAGGACAGGGGGAAATCAGCCCCAGCATTTT.

V is TRBV7-2 and J is TRBJ2-3; 8 bases align to TRBD2. CDR1 is SGHTA, CDR2 FQGNSA, per germline. Germline trimming cut 2 bases from V and 1 base from J; bases unmatched to any gene: 5. The CDR3 length is 16 residues. The CDR3 is CASSLQGLGRTDTQYF. CDR3 sequence (DNA): TGTGCCAGCAGCTTACAGGGACTAGGTCGCACAGATACGCAGTATTTT.

The genes are TRBV4-1 and TRBJ2-5, with TRBD2 identical over 8 bases. Germline CDR1 is MGHRA and CDR2 is YSYEKL. The CDR3 covers 16 residues. Trimming cost V 7 bases and J 4 bases; bases outside gene matches: 14. For the CDR3, the DNA is TGCGCCAGCATACTGAGCGGGAGAGTAAGTCGAGAGACCCAGTACTTC. Translation: CASILSGRVSRETQYF.

The gene calls are TRBV6-4 and TRBJ2-2, with 10 positions matching TRBD1. After removal of 5 bases from V and 3 bases from J, the junction contained 3 bases not matched to a gene. The CDR3 has 15 residues. The germline V gene has CDR1 MRHNA and CDR2 SNTAGT. In DNA, the CDR3 is TGTGCCAGCAGTACCGGGACAGGGGACACCGGGGAGCTGTTTTTT. Residues: CASSTGTGDTGELFF.

In DNA, the CDR3 is TGTGCCAGCAGAGAGAGCCAGGGTCGGCCCTACGAGCAGTACTTC. It encodes CASRESQGRPYEQYF. The chain employs TRBV5-8 and TRBJ2-5, with D possibly being TRBD1 (5 bases). The J call may be faulty, since TRBJ2-7 better matches the DNA end. The CDR3 consists of 15 residues. CDR1 and CDR2 from the germline V gene are SGHTS and YDEGEE.

The rearrangement joins TRBV28 to TRBJ2-7, with 8 bases matching TRBD1. Trimming at V came to 8 bases and at J to 2 bases, leaving 11 bases not matched to a gene. CDR3 length: 15 amino acids. The germline gives CDR1 MDHEN, CDR2 SYDVKM. The CDR3 is CASYTRGTGTYEQYF. The CDR3 coding sequence is TGTGCCAGCTATACACGGGGGACAGGCACCTACGAGCAGTACTTC.

The chain joins TRBV30 to TRBJ2-1; TRBD2 aligns across 13 bases. Trimming removed 0 bases from V and 7 bases from J; junction bases left unmatched: 6. Germline values: CDR1 GTSNPN, CDR2 SVGIG (reference sequence). CDR3 size: 16 residues. This chain's CDR3 is CAWSVDGTSGINEQFF. The CDR3 nucleotides read TGTGCCTGGAGTGTAGACGGGACTAGCGGGATTAATGAGCAGTTCTTC.

The CDR3 nucleotides are TGTGCCAGCAGCTCCGCGAACAGGGGTGTCTATGGCTACACCTTC. This sequence encodes CASSSANRGVYGYTF. J is TRBJ1-2 and V is TRBV7-9; 7 nucleotides line up with TRBD1. The CDR3 loop spans 15 amino acids. Germline CDR1 reads SEHNR; CDR2 reads FQNEAQ (reference sequence). V trimming: 4 bases; J trimming: 4 bases; junction bases outside the gene matches: 9.